One sample yielded the 32 T cell receptor beta chains listed below, sequenced in a study of vaccination and CD4 T cells after COVID-19. Sequence data for DNA of cultured CD4+ T cells were generated by the Oncomine TCR Beta short-read assay. TCRdb re-called the PCR reads through MiXCR, storing one row per CDR3 protein. The repertoire consists of a few thousand distinct CDR3 sequences, with about 39% occurring once and the leading ten covering over 40%. Sample treatment: 10-day PBMC culture with coronavirus spike peptide pools or control peptides (ViraFEST assay). These CD4+ T cells came from an unexposed donor, sampled before the COVID-19 pandemic (2011-2018). What these receptors recognize is not known. Sequenced material: CD4+ T cells from blood, cultured in vitro. These receptors were obtained from a human donor in good health.

This clonotype was detected a few times. The chain combines TRBV19 with TRBJ1-2; the D is unclear. The V gene's germline CDR1 is LNHDA and CDR2 SQIVND (reference sequence). V was pared by 5 bases and J by 4 bases, with 11 bases between. The CDR3 is 13 residues long. DNA for the CDR3: TGTGCCAGTAGTCAGGAATTAGGCTATGGCTACACCTTC. This gives the protein CASSQELGYGYTF.

This clonotype was found a few times. This sequence joins TRBV20-1 and TRBJ2-5; the match to TRBD2 covers 7 bases. Germline V gene lookup returns CDR1 DFQATT and CDR2 SNEGSKA (reference sequence). V trimming: 6 bases; J trimming: 0 bases; junction bases outside the gene matches: 7. This CDR3 spans 14 amino acids. Here the CDR3 DNA reads TGCAGTGCACCAAGCGGGGCCAACCAAGAGACCCAGTACTTC. It specifies CSAPSGANQETQYF.

The V and J genes are TRBV4-2 and TRBJ1-3; no clear D. Germline CDR1 LGHNA, CDR2 YNFKEQ. Trimming stripped 1 base from V and 0 bases from J, with 7 bases between. This CDR3 contains 15 residues. The CDR3 DNA follows: TGTGCCAGCAGCCAAGCAGCTGACTCTGGAAACACCATATATTTT. Its protein product is CASSQAADSGNTIYF.

CDR3 DNA sequence: TGTGCCAGCAGTTACTTAGGGGGGCTTAGCAATCAGCCCCAGCATTTT. Translating it yields CASSYLGGLSNQPQHF. The gene calls are TRBV6-2 or TRBV6-3 and TRBJ1-5; TRBD1 is a possible D gene (6 bases). Trimming took 1 base from V and 0 from J, leaving 10 bases between them. This CDR3 is 16 amino acids long. Germline CDR1 and CDR2: MNHEY and SVGEGT.

This clonotype was seen a handful of times. The chain is built from TRBV20-1 and TRBJ1-5; tentative D call: TRBD1 (6 bases). In germline, CDR1 is DFQATT, CDR2 SNEGSKA (reference sequence). This CDR3 comprises 15 residues. Trimming pared 5 bases from V and 0 bases from J, leaving 14 bases between. CDR3 sequence (DNA): TGCAGTGCTCGTCCCGTGGACAGTAGCAATCAGCCCCAGCATTTT. Translating it yields CSARPVDSSNQPQHF.

The chain carries TRBV6-1 and TRBJ1-1; D may be TRBD1 (5 bases). Germline V gene data show CDR1 as MNHNS and CDR2 as SASEGT. The CDR3 spans 13 residues. Trimming removed 8 bases at V and 10 bases at J, with 20 bases between. CDR3 nucleotides: TGTGCCAGCCCGGTCTGGGGGGGACTAGGAGCTTTCTTT. Amino acid sequence: CASPVWGGLGAFF.

This clonotype was recorded once. The V gene is TRBV20-1, the J gene TRBJ2-7; D is uncertain. V gave up 0 bases and J gave up 3 bases, with 9 bases separating them. This CDR3 has 13 residues. The V gene's germline CDR1 is DFQATT and CDR2 SNEGSKA (reference sequence). CDR3 loop: CSARDGGHYEQYF. CDR3 in DNA: TGCAGTGCTAGAGATGGTGGTCACTACGAGCAGTACTTC.

Written as DNA, the CDR3 is TGTGCCAGCAGCCCCACCCGGGACAGGGAAGATTCACCCCTCCACTTT. Its protein product is CASSPTRDREDSPLHF. This chain joins TRBV7-9 and TRBJ1-6, with 9 nucleotides matching TRBD1. The CDR3 extends over 16 amino acids. V lost 5 bases to trimming and J lost 8 bases; unmatched junction nucleotides: 10. CDR1 is SEHNR, CDR2 FQNEAQ, per germline (reference sequence).

This clonotype has only a few counts. This rearrangement joins TRBV10-2 to TRBJ1-1, with D possibly being TRBD1 (5 bases). The CDR3 length is 16 residues. The V and J ends lost 3 bases and 10 bases respectively, with 24 bases between them. Germline CDR1 and CDR2: WSHSY and SAAADI. CDR3 residues: CASSDTLKRQGRVAFF. DNA for the CDR3: TGCGCCAGCAGTGACACTCTTAAGAGGCAGGGACGAGTAGCTTTCTTT.

This clonotype was seen more than once but under ten times. This sequence joins TRBV7-4 and TRBJ1-1; 7 bases match TRBD1. The CDR3 totals 15 residues. Germline V gene lookup returns CDR1 SGHVT and CDR2 SQSDAQ. With 5 bases clipped from V and 5 bases from J, the junction kept 11 bases outside the gene matches. For the CDR3, the DNA is TGTGCCAGCAGCACCCGAGAGGCAGGGGGGACTGAAGCTTTCTTT. This sequence encodes CASSTREAGGTEAFF.

This chain uses TRBV5-4 with TRBJ2-2; D gene uncertain. The CDR3 is made up of 14 amino acids. The germline gives CDR1 SGHNT, CDR2 YYREEE (reference sequence). The germline V and J ends were trimmed by 0 bases and 2 bases, with 5 bases remaining between them. CDR3 amino acids: CASSLDFNTGELFF. CDR3 bases: TGTGCCAGCAGCTTGGACTTCAACACCGGGGAGCTGTTTTTT.

V and J are TRBV29-1 and TRBJ1-2, with TRBD1 as a possible D gene (6 bases). The CDR3 consists of 13 residues. The germline gives CDR1 SQVTM, CDR2 ANQGSEA. V lost 7 bases to trimming and J lost 4 bases, with 16 bases between them. This CDR3 reads CSAGDISSYGYTF. In DNA, the CDR3 is TGCAGCGCCGGGGACATCTCCTCCTATGGCTACACCTTC.

This clonotype was detected a few times. The J gene is TRBJ1-5, the V gene TRBV20-1; D not resolved. Germline CDR1 reads DFQATT; CDR2 reads SNEGSKA (reference sequence). V lost 3 bases, J lost 3 bases, and 9 bases lay in between. The CDR3 is made up of 13 amino acids. The CDR3 is CSASGRFNQPQHF. The CDR3 bases are TGCAGTGCTAGCGGTCGCTTCAATCAGCCCCAGCATTTT.

The chain recombines TRBV19 with TRBJ2-3; D could derive from TRBD1 or TRBD2 (6 bases each). V shed 10 bases and J shed 4 bases, with 15 bases lying between them. CDR3 size: 13 residues. The germline V gene encodes CDR1 LNHDA and CDR2 SQIVND (reference sequence). The CDR3, as DNA: TGTGCCACCCAAGAGGGGGGCGCAGATACGCAGTATTTT. Translating it yields CATQEGGADTQYF.

In DNA, the CDR3 is TGTGCCAGTAGTATAGATCGGGGGGCCTGGGAGCCCCAGCATTTT. Its translation is CASSIDRGAWEPQHF. The rearrangement joins TRBV19 to TRBJ1-5; D is possibly TRBD1 (6 bases). The CDR3 totals 15 residues. With 0 bases removed from V and 8 bases from J, the gap between germline ends came to 14 bases. Germline CDR1 and CDR2: LNHDA and SQIVND (reference sequence).

The genes are TRBV2 and TRBJ2-7; TRBD2 agrees at 7 bases. Germline CDR1 and CDR2: SNHLY and FYNNEI. V shed 10 bases, J shed 3 bases, and the junction held 9 bases outside the gene matches. The CDR3 loop spans 13 amino acids. The CDR3 protein is CATYGEGNYEQYF. In DNA, the CDR3 is TGTGCCACCTATGGGGAGGGGAACTACGAGCAGTACTTC. Supplemented by reference TRBV2 and TRBJ2-7, the full variable domain reads EPEVTQTPSHQVTQMGQEVILRCVPISNHLYFYWYRQILGQKVEFLVSFYNNEISEKSEIFDDQFSVERPDGSNFTLKIRSTKLEDSAMYFCATYGEGNYEQYFGPGTRLTVT.

This sequence joins TRBV7-9 and TRBJ1-2; D not certain. The germline V and J ends were trimmed by 4 bases and 3 bases, with 12 bases remaining between them. The CDR3 is made up of 14 amino acids. Germline loops: CDR1 SEHNR, CDR2 FQNEAQ (reference sequence). CDR3 sequence (DNA): TGTGCCAGCAGCTCAGTCGGACGAGACTATGGCTACACCTTC. This gives the protein CASSSVGRDYGYTF. The variable domain in full, with the rest retrieved from reference TRBV7-9 and TRBJ1-2, is DTGVSQNPRHKITKRGQNVTFRCDPISEHNRLYWYRQTLGQGPEFLTYFQNEAQLEKSRLLSDRFSAERPKGSFSTLEIQRTEQGDSAMYLCASSSVGRDYGYTFGSGTRLTVV.

This clonotype came up a few times. This chain links TRBV7-8 with TRBJ1-6; TRBD1 might be the D (5 bases). CDR1 is SGHVS and CDR2 is FQNEAQ in the germline V gene. The CDR3 loop spans 15 amino acids. The germline V and J ends were trimmed by 4 bases and 11 bases, with 18 bases remaining between them. The CDR3 spells CASSYGTAQFTPLHF. The CDR3 coding sequence is TGTGCCAGCAGCTACGGGACCGCCCAATTCACACCCCTCCACTTT.

The chain uses TRBV7-2 and TRBJ1-6; 10 nucleotides line up with TRBD1. CDR1 is SGHTA, CDR2 FQGNSA, per germline. CDR3 length: 16 residues. V was pared by 4 bases and J by 2 bases, with 2 bases of the junction left unmatched. CDR3 protein: CASSYGQGAYNSPLHF. For the CDR3, the DNA is TGTGCCAGCAGCTACGGACAGGGGGCCTATAATTCACCCCTCCACTTT.

The V call is TRBV20-1, the J call TRBJ2-7, with D perhaps TRBD1 (6 bases). The CDR3 runs 14 residues. CDR1 DFQATT and CDR2 SNEGSKA come from the germline V gene (reference sequence). V lost 1 base, J lost 4 bases, and 14 bases lay in between. The CDR3 loop reads CSARVPGQRYEQYF. The CDR3 coding sequence is TGCAGTGCTAGAGTTCCCGGACAGAGGTACGAGCAGTACTTC.

This clonotype was recorded a few times. CDR3 amino acids: CSAASRAGSAMNTEAFF. CDR3 nucleotide sequence: TGCAGTGCCGCATCCAGGGCCGGCTCCGCAATGAACACTGAAGCTTTCTTT. V gene TRBV20-1 combines with J gene TRBJ1-1, with D maybe TRBD1 (5 bases). The CDR3 spans 17 residues. Germline lookup yields CDR1 DFQATT and CDR2 SNEGSKA (reference sequence). V lost 6 bases and J lost 0, with 23 bases in between.

V gene TRBV5-1 combines with J gene TRBJ1-2, with 10 bases matching TRBD1. After removal of 3 bases from V and 6 bases from J, the junction contained 5 bases not matched to a gene. Per germline, CDR1 SGHRS and CDR2 YFSETQ. The CDR3 contains 14 residues. Here the CDR3 reads CASSSSGQGHGYTF. CDR3 coding DNA: TGCGCCAGCAGCTCCTCGGGACAGGGGCATGGCTACACCTTC.

The rearrangement uses TRBV7-3 and TRBJ2-7; D is unclear. V was trimmed by 5 bases and J by 1 base, leaving 9 bases between them. Germline loops: CDR1 SGHTA, CDR2 FQGTGA. The CDR3 runs 13 residues. The CDR3 spells CASSAGQSYEQYF. The CDR3, as DNA: TGTGCCAGCAGCGCCGGGCAGTCCTACGAGCAGTACTTC.

This clonotype ranks as large. This chain links TRBV5-1 with TRBJ2-7, with TRBD1 as a possible D gene (5 bases). Trimming left V 3 bases short and J 0 bases short, with 10 bases between. CDR3 length equals 14 residues. Germline V lookup: CDR1 SGHRS, CDR2 YFSETQ. The DNA of the CDR3 is TGCGCCAGCAGCTCAGAGACAGTCTCCTACGAGCAGTACTTC. Amino acids: CASSSETVSYEQYF.

By its share, this clonotype is hyperexpanded. The CDR3: CASRIPPLSTEAFF. In DNA form, the CDR3 reads TGTGCCAGCAGAATTCCCCCTCTTAGCACTGAAGCTTTCTTT. This chain uses TRBV7-9 with TRBJ1-1, with D unresolved. CDR3 length: 14 amino acids. Germline V lookup: CDR1 SEHNR, CDR2 FQNEAQ (reference sequence). The germline V and J ends were trimmed by 6 bases and 4 bases, with 15 bases remaining between them.

The table lists this clonotype with a few counts. This rearrangement joins TRBV20-1 to TRBJ2-3; the match to TRBD1 covers 7 bases. The germline V gene has CDR1 DFQATT and CDR2 SNEGSKA (reference sequence). CDR3 length equals 15 residues. V lost 5 bases to trimming and J lost 3 bases; unmatched junction nucleotides: 11. The CDR3 protein is CSAAPEGGWTDTQYF. The CDR3 nucleotides are TGCAGTGCTGCTCCCGAAGGGGGCTGGACAGATACGCAGTATTTT.

This clonotype turned up a few times. The CDR3 coding sequence is TGTGCCAGCAGTGACATCGGGTGGACTGAAGCTTTCTTT. It translates to CASSDIGWTEAFF. J is TRBJ1-1 and V is TRBV2; no clear D gene. Germline-derived CDR1 and CDR2 are SNHLY and FYNNEI. The CDR3 spans 13 residues. Deletions cut 3 bases from V and 5 bases from J, with 10 bases between.

The CDR3 DNA reads as TGTGCCAGCAGTTACGGCGGGCGCAGCACAGATACGCAGTATTTT. Translation gives CASSYGGRSTDTQYF. The J gene is TRBJ2-3, the V gene TRBV6-5; D is possibly TRBD2 (5 bases). CDR3 size: 15 residues. The ends were cut back, 2 bases at V and 0 bases at J, with 9 bases in the middle. The V gene's germline CDR1 is MNHEY and CDR2 SVGAGI.

The chain links TRBV10-3 to TRBJ1-6; D not certain. In germline, CDR1 is ENHRY, CDR2 SYGVKD. V lost 4 bases to trimming and J lost 8 bases, with 9 bases between them. The CDR3 is 13 residues long. CDR3 nucleotides: TGTGCCATCAGTGGTAACGGTGATTCACCCCTCCACTTT. Residues: CAISGNGDSPLHF.

The genes are TRBV20-1 and TRBJ1-2; no definite D call. Germline V gene lookup returns CDR1 DFQATT and CDR2 SNEGSKA (reference sequence). CDR3 length: 13 amino acids. V lost 3 bases, J lost 3 bases, and 11 bases lay in between. The CDR3 DNA is TGCAGTGCTAGTTTTGGGGAAGACTATGGCTACACCTTC. It translates to CSASFGEDYGYTF.

This chain links TRBV29-1 with TRBJ2-1; D could derive from TRBD1 or TRBD2 (5 bases each). This CDR3 region has 12 residues. The ends were cut back, 8 bases at V and 7 bases at J, with 15 bases in the middle. The germline V gene encodes CDR1 SQVTM and CDR2 ANQGSEA. The CDR3 loop is CSSSRDRNEQFF. CDR3 DNA sequence: TGCAGCTCATCCCGGGACCGTAATGAGCAGTTCTTC.

This clonotype has only a few counts. The V call is TRBV20-1, the J call TRBJ1-1, with D possibly matching TRBD1 (5 bases). Trimming took 1 base from V and 6 from J, leaving 9 bases between them. The CDR3 is made up of 12 amino acids. Germline values: CDR1 DFQATT, CDR2 SNEGSKA (reference sequence). The DNA for the CDR3 is TGCAGTGCTAGAGTCAGGGAGTCTGAAGCTTTCTTT. Its translation: CSARVRESEAFF.